The clone carrying this TCR beta chain came up many times. Its antigen is as yet unknown. Each CDR3 protein is one row after TCRdb ran MiXCR on the RACE reads. The sample lists about 84,000 distinct CDR3 sequences, 10% seen once, with roughly 2.3% in the top ten. This sample was taken from a study of human T cells and chemical hapten exposure. Overall study: Enrolled patients were predominantly female and had alopecia areata, totalis or universalis.

Time point meaning: patch test 2, 6 weeks after DPC sensitization. Stated treatment: therapeutic diphenylcyclopropenone sensitization with weekly scalp DPC. Each donor was an alopecia patient between 18 and 70 years of age who qualified for DPC. Total RNA was isolated from unfractionated whole blood. Trimming shortened V by 1 base and J by 7 bases, and 7 bases separated the two germline ends. CDR3 length: 12 amino acids. CDR1 and CDR2 (germline): DFQATT, SNEGSKA (reference sequence). Study results and caveats: Once DPC sensitization occurred, TCRs above 1 in 1000 frequency showed no change.

The sample consisted of whole blood, taken in connection with sensitization to the hapten diphenylcyclopropenone (DPC). This TCR came from a woman in her thirties with alopecia areata. Some clones in this sample may be carry-over from other donors' samples. V is TRBV20-1 and J is TRBJ1-4, with D hard to call. The CDR3 reads CSARGQAEKLFF. In DNA form, the CDR3 reads TGCAGTGCTAGAGGGCAGGCTGAAAAACTGTTTTTT.